This is a list of T cell receptor beta chains from one sample in a study of molecular identifiers for immune sequencing clone quantification. Using its own MiXCR run on the PCR reads, TCRdb lists one record per CDR3 protein. The sample includes 550,000 to 750,000 distinct CDR3 sequences, 20% of them seen just once. The sequencing input was naive CD8+ T cells from blood, with Jurkat cell RNA spiked in. These receptors were taken from a human donor in good health. Some libraries in this study had Jurkat cell RNA spiked in. Each CDR3 is given with its conserved first and last residue. D genes are given only for firm matches. Rows give clone size only sometimes, using once, few, many, or a class for an expanded clone.

d_call	v_call	clone_size	j_call	cdr3_nt	cdr3_aa
.	TRBV4-3	many	TRBJ2-7	TGCGCCAGCAGCCAAGATATAGGGACACCGACCTACGAGCAGTACTTC	CASSQDIGTPTYEQYF
.	TRBV7-6	few	TRBJ2-7	TGTGCCAGCAGCCCATCACACGTGGAGGGGACCTACGAGCAGTACTTC	CASSPSHVEGTYEQYF
.	TRBV7-9	.	TRBJ1-1	TGTGCCAGCAGCCCAGCCTTCGGCAGTGAAGCTTCTTTT	CASSPAFGSEASF
.	TRBV7-2	many	TRBJ1-1	TGTGCCAGCAGCTCGCCGGGACGGATGAACACTGAAGCTTTCTTT	CASSSPGRMNTEAFF
.	TRBV7-9	many	TRBJ2-1	TGTGCCAGCAGCCCCGGGACTCGCGACTACAATGAGCAGTTCTTC	CASSPGTRDYNEQFF
.	TRBV7-2	many	TRBJ1-1	TGTGCCAGCAGCTTAGACAGGGCCACTGAAGCTTTCTTT	CASSLDRATEAFF
.	TRBV6-5	many	TRBJ1-2	TGTGCCAGCAGGCCCGGGACATACTATGGCTACACCTTC	CASRPGTYYGYTF
.	TRBV14	many	TRBJ2-5	TGTGCCAGCAGCCCTTCTAGGGCCCAGGAGACCCAGTACTTC	CASSPSRAQETQYF
.	TRBV20-1	many	TRBJ2-7	TGCAGTGCCCCGCCTTTTTCTACCTACGAGCAGTACTTC	CSAPPFSTYEQYF
.	TRBV27	many	TRBJ1-2	TGTGCCAGCAGTTTCAGGGGCGGCAGTTTCGGCTACACCTTC	CASSFRGGSFGYTF
.	TRBV4-1	many	TRBJ2-7	TGCGCCAGCAGCCAAGATGGGGCCACGCTCTACTACGAGCAGTACTTC	CASSQDGATLYYEQYF
.	TRBV19	.	TRBJ2-1	TGTGCCAGTAGCAGTCTTTACACTGACAATGAGCAGTTCTTC	CASSSLYTDNEQFF
.	TRBV12-3/TRBV12-4	many	TRBJ2-3	TGTGCCAGCAGTTTTGATGGGAAGACAGATACGCAGTATTTT	CASSFDGKTDTQYF
.	TRBV30	many	TRBJ1-1	TGTGCCTGGAGTGTACCGAGCATCATGGGGGAAGCTTTCTTT	CAWSVPSIMGEAFF
TRBD1	TRBV20-1	many	TRBJ1-6	TGCAGTGCTAGAGAGAAGACAGGGGGATGGCAATCACCCCTCCACTTT	CSAREKTGGWQSPLHF
.	TRBV3-1	few	TRBJ2-1	TGTGCCAGCAGCCAAGAAAATAGGGTCGGTCCCCTCTACAATGAGCAGTTCTTC	CASSQENRVGPLYNEQFF
TRBD1	TRBV2	many	TRBJ1-5	TGTGCCAGCAGTGAATCTCTTTTACAGGGGGGGCAGCCCCAGCATTTT	CASSESLLQGGQPQHF
TRBD1	TRBV19	many	TRBJ1-5	TGTGCCAGCAGCCCCGGGACAGGGCTTCAGCCCCAGCATTTT	CASSPGTGLQPQHF
TRBD2	TRBV2	.	TRBJ2-3	TGTGCCAGCAGTTCCGGGTCTAGCGGGGGGGCAGGAGATACGCAGTATTTT	CASSSGSSGGAGDTQYF
.	TRBV13	many	TRBJ2-7	TGTGCCAGCAGCTTATATCTGGCTGCTCCCTACGAGCAGTACTTC	CASSLYLAAPYEQYF
TRBD2	TRBV28	many	TRBJ2-3	TGTGCCAGCAGTTCCCGGACTAGCCGTACAGATACGCAGTATTTT	CASSSRTSRTDTQYF
TRBD1	TRBV20-1	many	TRBJ2-7	TGCAGTGCATCGTCCCGGGACAGGGGGCGGATGGACGAGCAGTACTTC	CSASSRDRGRMDEQYF
.	TRBV6-7	many	TRBJ1-6	TGTGCCCTCGATCCGGACAAGTCACCCCTCCACTTT	CALDPDKSPLHF
TRBD1	TRBV13	many	TRBJ2-7	TGTGCCAGCAGCTTACGGACAGGGACCTACGAGCAGTACTTC	CASSLRTGTYEQYF
.	TRBV9	many	TRBJ1-1	TGTGCCAGCAGCGTAACAGACCTAAACACTGAAGCTTTCTTT	CASSVTDLNTEAFF
.	TRBV13	many	TRBJ2-4	TGTGCCAGCAGCTCCCAAGGTCAGGGGATAAAAAACATTCAGTACTTC	CASSSQGQGIKNIQYF
TRBD2	TRBV4-2	.	TRBJ2-1	TGTGCCAGCAGCCAAGAAAGCGCTACTAGCGGGGATTACAATGAGCAGTTCTTC	CASSQESATSGDYNEQFF
.	TRBV28	.	TRBJ2-5	TGTGCCAGTGGGAAACTAGGGGAGACCCAGTACTTC	CASGKLGETQYF
.	TRBV7-9	.	TRBJ2-3	TGTGCCTTTGGGGAGGGGGCTGGCACAGATACGCAGTATTTT	CAFGEGAGTDTQYF
TRBD1	TRBV12-5	few	TRBJ1-2	TGTGCTAGTGGAAAGGACAGGGACTATGGCTACACCTTC	CASGKDRDYGYTF
.	TRBV5-1	many	TRBJ1-1	TGCGCCAGCAGCTTCACCGGGGTGAACACTGAAGCTTTCTTT	CASSFTGVNTEAFF
TRBD1	TRBV2	few	TRBJ2-2	TGTGCCAGCACCTCAGCAGGGGGCGCATCCGGGGAGCTGTTTTTT	CASTSAGGASGELFF
.	TRBV12-5	many	TRBJ2-7	TGTGCTAGTGGTTTGCAGGGCCCGGCGAGGGAGCAGTACTTC	CASGLQGPAREQYF
TRBD2	TRBV13	many	TRBJ2-3	TGTGCCAGCAGCTCGTCTAGCGGGAGTGATACGCAGTATTTT	CASSSSSGSDTQYF
TRBD1	TRBV5-6	many	TRBJ1-3	TGTGCCAGCAGCTTGAAGAGGGGGCTCGGAAACACCATATATTTT	CASSLKRGLGNTIYF
TRBD1	TRBV19	few	TRBJ1-2	TGTGCCACCTGGACAGGGGTCCATGGCTACACCTTC	CATWTGVHGYTF
.	TRBV7-3	many	TRBJ1-1	TGTGCCAGCAGCTTAGTGGCAGGGGCGAACACTGAAGCTTTCTTT	CASSLVAGANTEAFF
.	TRBV20-1	many	TRBJ2-7	TGCAGTGCTAGTTCGTTCGGCGAATCCTACGAGCAGTACTTC	CSASSFGESYEQYF
.	TRBV6-5	many	TRBJ2-3	TGTGCCAGCAGTCTGGTACAGACTTTTCGAGATACGCAGTATTTT	CASSLVQTFRDTQYF
.	TRBV11-2	few	TRBJ1-2	TGTGCCAGCAGCTTAGATTCCACAGGGTATGGCTACACCTTC	CASSLDSTGYGYTF
.	TRBV19	.	TRBJ1-5	TGTGCCAGTAGTATCGACGGGGGGGGCGCGGGCAATCAGCCCCAGCATTTT	CASSIDGGGAGNQPQHF
TRBD2	TRBV11-2	.	TRBJ2-7	TGTGCCAGCAGCTCCTTCGCTGGGAGGGCCTACGAGCAGTACTTC	CASSSFAGRAYEQYF
.	TRBV4-1	.	TRBJ1-1	TGCGCCAGCAGCCCGGGGGCGCGGAACAGGAACACTGAAGCTTTCTTT	CASSPGARNRNTEAFF
TRBD1	TRBV7-9	many	TRBJ2-7	TGTGCCAGCACCGTGGGGACAGGAACCTACGAGCAGTACTTC	CASTVGTGTYEQYF
.	TRBV28	many	TRBJ1-6	TGTGCCAGCAGTTTAGGGCCGGATAATTCACCCCTCCACTTT	CASSLGPDNSPLHF